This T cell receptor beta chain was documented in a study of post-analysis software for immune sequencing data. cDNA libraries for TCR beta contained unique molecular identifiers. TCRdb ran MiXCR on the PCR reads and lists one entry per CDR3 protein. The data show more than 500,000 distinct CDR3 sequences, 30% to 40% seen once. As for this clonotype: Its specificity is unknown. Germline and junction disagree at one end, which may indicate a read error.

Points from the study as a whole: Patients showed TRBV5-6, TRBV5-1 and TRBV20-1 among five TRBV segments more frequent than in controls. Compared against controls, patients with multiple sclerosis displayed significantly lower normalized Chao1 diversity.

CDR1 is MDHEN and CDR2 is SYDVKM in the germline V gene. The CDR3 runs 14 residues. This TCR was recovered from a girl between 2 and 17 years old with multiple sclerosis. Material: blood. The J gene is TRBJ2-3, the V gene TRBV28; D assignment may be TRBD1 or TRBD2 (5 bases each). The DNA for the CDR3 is TGTGCCATCAGTGGGGGTCAGGGCACAGATACGCAGTATTTT. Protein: CAISGGQGTDTQYF.